This TCR beta chain was sequenced in a study of CD8+CD57+ T cells in acquired aplastic anemia. Overall study context: Each DNA sample taken from sorted CD4+ and CD8+ cells came to approximately 3.3 ug on average. Whole-study results and caveats: Overlap between patients and controls comprised about 28 CD8+ CDR3 sequences.

Notes on this clonotype: Its cognate antigen is unknown. At one end the junction does not follow the germline gene, possibly because of a read error.

The CDR3 is made up of 16 amino acids. CDR1 and CDR2 from the germline V gene are SGHDN and FVKESK. Genomic DNA, serving as template, underwent TCR beta VDJ and CDR3 profiling. One entry per CDR3 protein, called by TCRdb with MiXCR from the reads. The sample records approximately 180,000 distinct CDR3 sequences, more than 60% being singletons. The patients chosen for sequencing had shown expansion of CD8+CD57+ cells (detected by flow cytometry). As a group, the patients uniformly had severe acquired aplastic anemia. The TCR comes from a human donor with aplastic anemia. Specimen: sorted CD4+, CD8+, or CD8+CD57+ T cells (not recorded which) from PBMCs. The chain combines TRBV14 with TRBJ1-2; 7 positions agree with TRBD1. DNA of the CDR3: TGCGCCAGCAGCCCAACCGGGACAGTAATGCGAGTTGGCTACACCTTC. Protein product: CASSPTGTVMRVGYTF.